This entry lists 7 T cell receptor beta chains sequenced from one sample in a study of T cells in Graves' hyperthyroidism and ophthalmopathy. Using RNA transcripts as the source, TCR beta CDR3 regions were amplified. The HTBI primer set served for first-round RT-PCR of the TCR CDR3. A single record per CDR3 protein comes from TCRdb applying MiXCR to the multiplex PCR reads. The sample yields more than 250,000 distinct CDR3 sequences, approximately 14% seen once. The sample taken for sequencing was blood. These receptors were obtained from a woman aged 45-59 years with Graves' hyperthyroidism that later progressed to Graves' ophthalmopathy.

The sample holds a few counts of this clonotype. This chain uses TRBV3-1 with TRBJ1-1; tentatively, D is TRBD1 (5 bases). The V gene lost 0 bases and the J gene lost 5 bases, with 13 bases spanning the gap. CDR3 length: 15 residues. Looked up from germline, CDR1 is LGHDT and CDR2 is YNNKEL (reference sequence). The CDR3 DNA follows: TGTGCCAGCAGCCAAGACGCCAGGGTTGGAACTGAAGCTTTCTTT. This encodes CASSQDARVGTEAFF.

In its sample, this clonotype was seen many times. V is TRBV20-1 and J is TRBJ2-5; D is possibly TRBD2 (5 bases). CDR1 DFQATT and CDR2 SNEGSKA come from the germline V gene (reference sequence). Trimming took off 0 bases at V and 4 bases at J, with 9 bases between the two ends. This CDR3 is 13 amino acids long. The CDR3 DNA sequence: TGCAGTGCTAGAGATCGAGGGTCAGAGACCCAGTACTTC. Residues: CSARDRGSETQYF.

The V call is TRBV2, the J call TRBJ2-5, with a weak D call TRBD1 (6 bases). V was clipped by 7 bases and J by 2 bases, with 8 bases between them. Germline assignment: CDR1 SNHLY and CDR2 FYNNEI. The CDR3 has 12 residues. Here the CDR3 reads CASNGQQETQYF. The CDR3 DNA follows: TGTGCCAGCAACGGACAGCAAGAGACCCAGTACTTC.

This clonotype has ten or more counts. CDR3 sequence: CAISEASGQGYTF. In DNA form, the CDR3 reads TGTGCCATCAGTGAAGCCTCTGGCCAGGGCTACACCTTC. The chain has TRBV10-3 and TRBJ1-2; D unresolved. The germline CDR1 and CDR2 sequences are ENHRY and SYGVKD. V lost 3 bases to trimming and J lost 8 bases, with 13 bases between them. The CDR3 has 13 residues.

The V and J genes are TRBV5-5 and TRBJ2-3; D perhaps matches TRBD2 (6 bases). The CDR3 runs 17 residues. Germline V gene sequence: CDR1 SGHKS, CDR2 YYEKEE (reference sequence). The V end lost 4 bases, the J end lost 4 bases, and 22 bases lay between the germline ends. This chain's CDR3 is CASSPPGTQHRSDTQYF. The CDR3 nucleotides are TGTGCCAGCAGCCCGCCGGGGACTCAACATCGGTCAGATACGCAGTATTTT.

This clonotype was seen repeatedly, ten times or more. The V gene is TRBV13, the J gene TRBJ2-1; 7 bases are a match to TRBD2. This CDR3 comprises 17 residues. V was clipped by 3 bases and J by 0 bases; unmatched bases: 8. The germline V gene encodes CDR1 PRHDT and CDR2 FYEKMQ (reference sequence). This chain's CDR3 is CASSLSGDTSSYNEQFF. The DNA for the CDR3 is TGTGCCAGCAGCTTGAGCGGGGATACTAGCTCCTACAATGAGCAGTTCTTC. Supplemented by reference TRBV13 and TRBJ2-1, the full variable domain reads AAGVIQSPRHLIKEKRETATLKCYPIPRHDTVYWYQQGPGQDPQFLISFYEKMQSDKGSIPDRFSAQQFSDYHSELNMSSLELGDSALYFCASSLSGDTSSYNEQFFGPGTRLTVL.

The chain recombines TRBV5-5 with TRBJ1-3, with 7 bases that match TRBD1. V dropped 4 bases and J dropped 8; count of bases not matched to a gene: 9. Germline V lookup: CDR1 SGHKS, CDR2 YYEKEE (reference sequence). CDR3 length: 14 amino acids. CDR3: CASSPTGFEDTIYF. The DNA for the CDR3 is TGTGCCAGCAGCCCGACAGGGTTCGAGGACACCATATATTTT.